This T cell receptor beta chain was recovered during a study of control samples from healthy donors and cancer patients. This clone was seen more than once but under ten times. Generated by immunoSEQ multiplex PCR, the TCRdb table keeps only in-frame clones and is missing some. The repertoire consists of 90,000 to 140,000 clones, with around four fifths occurring once and the leading ten covering under 15%. The CDR3 is 14 residues long. Germline V lookup: CDR1 LNHNV, CDR2 YYDKDF (reference sequence). The V gene end was trimmed by 5 bases and the J gene end by 5 bases; junction bases not matched to a gene: 2.

Sequences were obtained from blood. The chain recombines TRBV15 with TRBJ2-1; TRBD2 matches 11 bases. This TCR came from a woman in her forties or fifties in good health. CDR3 sequence (DNA): TGTGCCACCAGCGCGGGACTAGCGGACAATGAGCAGTTCTTC. It codes for CATSAGLADNEQFF.